These T cell receptor beta chains were read from a single sample in a study of blood T cell repertoires in COVID-19. Some clones are missing from TCRdb's copy, which holds only in-frame ones; the method was immunoSEQ multiplex PCR. Of 330,000 or so clones in the sample, roughly 87% were seen once. The sequenced sample consisted of peripheral blood. The receptors shown here come from a man aged 30 to 45 with COVID-19, enrolled during active disease. CDR3s include the opening cysteine and the closing phenylalanine or tryptophan. The D gene is left open where the match is weak. Not all rows give a size; the values are once, few, many and, for expanded clones, a class.

v_gene: TRBV7-2; len: 16; abundance: .; j_gene: TRBJ1-3; d_gene: .; CDR3nt: TGTGCCAGCAGCTTAGCTACCCAGGGCTCTGGAAACACCATATATTTT; CDR3aa: CASSLATQGSGNTIYF
v_gene: TRBV19; len: 16; abundance: once; j_gene: TRBJ2-7; d_gene: TRBD2; CDR3nt: TGTGCCAGTAGCTCCTTTCTAGCGGGAGGGCCGGACGAGCAGTACTTC; CDR3aa: CASSSFLAGGPDEQYF
v_gene: TRBV18; len: 15; abundance: .; j_gene: TRBJ2-2; d_gene: TRBD2; CDR3nt: TGTGCCAGCTCACCACCCACTAGCGGCACCGGGGAGCTGTTTTTT; CDR3aa: CASSPPTSGTGELFF
v_gene: TRBV7-9; len: 14; abundance: .; j_gene: TRBJ2-2; d_gene: .; CDR3nt: TGTGCCAGCAGCCCCAGCGAGAACACCGGGGAGCTGTTTTTT; CDR3aa: CASSPSENTGELFF
v_gene: TRBV4-3; len: 15; abundance: .; j_gene: TRBJ1-3; d_gene: .; CDR3nt: TGCGCCAGCAGCCGAGGAGGACAGTATGGAAACACCATATATTTT; CDR3aa: CASSRGGQYGNTIYF
v_gene: TRBV5-5; len: 14; abundance: .; j_gene: TRBJ2-3; d_gene: TRBD2; CDR3nt: TGTGCCAGCAGCCTTAGGGACGGGGGGGATACGCAGTATTTT; CDR3aa: CASSLRDGGDTQYF
v_gene: TRBV18; len: 14; abundance: .; j_gene: TRBJ2-1; d_gene: TRBD2; CDR3nt: TGTGCCAGCTCACCGGGACTAGCCTACAATGAGCAGTTCTTC; CDR3aa: CASSPGLAYNEQFF
v_gene: TRBV5-1; len: 18; abundance: .; j_gene: TRBJ2-3; d_gene: TRBD2; CDR3nt: TGCGCCAGCAGCTTCCGTCTACTGTCTACCCGCGGGGGAGATACGCAGTATTTT; CDR3aa: CASSFRLLSTRGGDTQYF
v_gene: TRBV19; len: 14; abundance: .; j_gene: TRBJ1-3; d_gene: TRBD1; CDR3nt: TGTGCCAGTACCGGGACAGTCTCTGGAAACACCATATATTTT; CDR3aa: CASTGTVSGNTIYF
v_gene: TRBV7-2; len: 16; abundance: .; j_gene: TRBJ1-2; d_gene: TRBD1; CDR3nt: TGTGCCAGCAGCATACTACCGGGACAGGCCTTATATGGCTACACCTTC; CDR3aa: CASSILPGQALYGYTF
v_gene: TRBV15; len: 16; abundance: .; j_gene: TRBJ2-7; d_gene: .; CDR3nt: TGTGCCACCAGCAGAGATGTTATGCGACAGTCCTACGAGCAGTACTTC; CDR3aa: CATSRDVMRQSYEQYF
v_gene: TRBV4-1; len: 16; abundance: .; j_gene: TRBJ2-2; d_gene: TRBD1; CDR3nt: TGCGCCAGCAGCCGAGTAGCACAGGGGGCTGGCGGGGAGCTGTTTTTT; CDR3aa: CASSRVAQGAGGELFF
v_gene: TRBV5-4; len: 13; abundance: .; j_gene: TRBJ2-5; d_gene: TRBD2; CDR3nt: TGTGCCAGCAGCCCCCGCGGGGGAGAGACCCAGTACTTC; CDR3aa: CASSPRGGETQYF
v_gene: TRBV24-1; len: 16; abundance: .; j_gene: TRBJ2-5; d_gene: TRBD1; CDR3nt: TGTGCCACCAGTGATTCCGGGACAGGGGTTCAAGAGACCCAGTACTTC; CDR3aa: CATSDSGTGVQETQYF
v_gene: TRBV7-3; len: 15; abundance: once; j_gene: TRBJ2-5; d_gene: .; CDR3nt: TGTGCCAGCAGCTTAACGGGGGGACAGAAAGAGACCCAGTACTTC; CDR3aa: CASSLTGGQKETQYF
v_gene: TRBV6-5; len: 16; abundance: .; j_gene: TRBJ1-1; d_gene: .; CDR3nt: TGTGCCAGCAGTTATTGGGCAGGGGACCGGAACACTGAAGCTTTCTTT; CDR3aa: CASSYWAGDRNTEAFF
v_gene: TRBV6-1; len: 15; abundance: .; j_gene: TRBJ2-5; d_gene: TRBD2; CDR3nt: TGTGCCAGCAGTTCCCACCTAGCGGGGGTGGAGACCCAGTACTTC; CDR3aa: CASSSHLAGVETQYF
v_gene: TRBV7-2; len: 15; abundance: .; j_gene: TRBJ1-6; d_gene: TRBD1; CDR3nt: TGTGCCAGCCGGAGGGACAGGGGGCAGGGTTCACCCCTCCACTTT; CDR3aa: CASRRDRGQGSPLHF
v_gene: TRBV7-8; len: 15; abundance: .; j_gene: TRBJ1-6; d_gene: .; CDR3nt: TGTGCCAGCAGCTTAGCCATGGGGGGAGGATCACCCCTCCACTTT; CDR3aa: CASSLAMGGGSPLHF
v_gene: TRBV7-6; len: 14; abundance: .; j_gene: TRBJ2-7; d_gene: TRBD1; CDR3nt: TGTGCCAGCAGCTTCGGGACAGGAGAGAACGAGCAGTACTTC; CDR3aa: CASSFGTGENEQYF
v_gene: TRBV5-1; len: 16; abundance: .; j_gene: TRBJ2-2; d_gene: .; CDR3nt: TGCGCCAGCAGCCAGCCGGAACAGGGCGTGGGCGGGGAGCTGTTTTTT; CDR3aa: CASSQPEQGVGGELFF
v_gene: TRBV2; len: 17; abundance: few; j_gene: TRBJ1-5; d_gene: .; CDR3nt: TGTGCCAGCAGCTCCCTGTCTCGGGGGTACGCGGTTCAGCCCCAGCATTTT; CDR3aa: CASSSLSRGYAVQPQHF
v_gene: TRBV24-1; len: 13; abundance: .; j_gene: TRBJ2-2; d_gene: .; CDR3nt: TGTGCCACCAGTGTGAGAGGCACCGGGGAGCTGTTTTTT; CDR3aa: CATSVRGTGELFF
v_gene: TRBV19; len: 16; abundance: .; j_gene: TRBJ2-5; d_gene: .; CDR3nt: TGTGCCAGTAGTCCCACCCCACAGGGAACGTCAGAGACCCAGTACTTC; CDR3aa: CASSPTPQGTSETQYF
v_gene: TRBV20-1; len: 17; abundance: .; j_gene: TRBJ2-7; d_gene: TRBD2; CDR3nt: TGCAGTGCTAGTATACTAGCGGGAGGGCTCGCGAGTTACGAGCAGTACTTC; CDR3aa: CSASILAGGLASYEQYF
v_gene: TRBV19; len: 18; abundance: once; j_gene: TRBJ1-1; d_gene: TRBD1; CDR3nt: TGTGCCAGTAGTATAGCCCCCGGGACAGGCCATATGAACACTGAAGCTTTCTTT; CDR3aa: CASSIAPGTGHMNTEAFF
v_gene: TRBV6-2/TRBV6-3; len: 14; abundance: few; j_gene: TRBJ2-7; d_gene: .; CDR3nt: TGTGCCAGCAGTTATTTGAGGGTCGACTACGAGCAGTACTTC; CDR3aa: CASSYLRVDYEQYF
v_gene: TRBV19; len: 14; abundance: .; j_gene: TRBJ1-5; d_gene: .; CDR3nt: TGTGCCAGTAGTATAGAGCGGGTGGCTCAGCCCCAGCATTTT; CDR3aa: CASSIERVAQPQHF
v_gene: TRBV2; len: 12; abundance: once; j_gene: TRBJ2-3; d_gene: .; CDR3nt: TGTGCCAGCAGTGAACGTACAGATACGCAGTATTTT; CDR3aa: CASSERTDTQYF
v_gene: TRBV19; len: 14; abundance: .; j_gene: TRBJ1-5; d_gene: .; CDR3nt: TGTGCCAGTAGTATAGCAGGGAGGTATCAGCCCCAGCATTTT; CDR3aa: CASSIAGRYQPQHF
v_gene: TRBV5-4; len: 18; abundance: .; j_gene: TRBJ1-2; d_gene: TRBD1; CDR3nt: TGTGCCAGCAGCTTGGGGGGGACAGGGGGCCCCTTGTACTATGGCTACACCTTC; CDR3aa: CASSLGGTGGPLYYGYTF
v_gene: TRBV7-9; len: 13; abundance: few; j_gene: TRBJ1-1; d_gene: TRBD1; CDR3nt: TGTGCCAGCAGCAGTGACAGGGGGCTGTGGGCTTTCTTT; CDR3aa: CASSSDRGLWAFF
v_gene: TRBV5-1; len: 14; abundance: .; j_gene: TRBJ2-1; d_gene: TRBD2; CDR3nt: TGCGCCAGCAGCGTAGCGGGAGCAGGCAATGAGCAGTTCTTC; CDR3aa: CASSVAGAGNEQFF
v_gene: TRBV10-3; len: 15; abundance: .; j_gene: TRBJ2-3; d_gene: TRBD1; CDR3nt: TGTGCCATCAGTGAGGTCAGGGGGCTGCCAGATACGCAGTATTTT; CDR3aa: CAISEVRGLPDTQYF
v_gene: TRBV9; len: 17; abundance: .; j_gene: TRBJ2-1; d_gene: .; CDR3nt: TGTGCCAGCAGCGCAGGTGGAGGGATGAGCTCCTACAATGAGCAGTTCTTC; CDR3aa: CASSAGGGMSSYNEQFF
v_gene: TRBV30; len: 13; abundance: .; j_gene: TRBJ1-5; d_gene: .; CDR3nt: TGTGCCTGGAGTGGACAGGCTCTTCAGCCCCAGCATTTT; CDR3aa: CAWSGQALQPQHF
v_gene: TRBV10-3; len: 14; abundance: .; j_gene: TRBJ1-1; d_gene: TRBD1; CDR3nt: TGTGCCATATCCGGGACAGGGGGCTACACTGAAGCTTTCTTT; CDR3aa: CAISGTGGYTEAFF
v_gene: TRBV7-2; len: 16; abundance: once; j_gene: TRBJ1-2; d_gene: .; CDR3nt: TGTGCCAGCACCCGTCCCGGACAGAACTTTAACTATGGCTACACCTTC; CDR3aa: CASTRPGQNFNYGYTF
v_gene: TRBV6-5; len: 15; abundance: .; j_gene: TRBJ2-5; d_gene: .; CDR3nt: TGTGCCAGCAGTTCCGCGGGTAGCCGCGGAGAGACCCAGTACTTC; CDR3aa: CASSSAGSRGETQYF
v_gene: TRBV27; len: 19; abundance: .; j_gene: TRBJ2-3; d_gene: TRBD1; CDR3nt: TGTGCCAGCAGTTCCCGACACCGGGACAGGGCACTACATACAGATACGCAGTATTTT; CDR3aa: CASSSRHRDRALHTDTQYF
v_gene: TRBV18; len: 19; abundance: .; j_gene: TRBJ2-3; d_gene: TRBD2; CDR3nt: TGTGCCAGCTCACCACCCGGGATGGGAAGCGGGGGCCTCACAGATACGCAGTATTTT; CDR3aa: CASSPPGMGSGGLTDTQYF